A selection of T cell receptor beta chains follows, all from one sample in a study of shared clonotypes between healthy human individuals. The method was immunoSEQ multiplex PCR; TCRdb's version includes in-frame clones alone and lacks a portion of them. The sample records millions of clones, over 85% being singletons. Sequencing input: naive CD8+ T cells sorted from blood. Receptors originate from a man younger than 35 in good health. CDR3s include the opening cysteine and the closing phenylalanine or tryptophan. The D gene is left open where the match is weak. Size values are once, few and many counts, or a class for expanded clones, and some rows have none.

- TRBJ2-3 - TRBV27 TGTGCCAGCAGTTTGGGGGCTGGAACGACAGATACGCAGTATTTT CASSLGAGTTDTQYF
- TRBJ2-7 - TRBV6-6 TGTGCCAGCAGTTACGGATCCAACGAGCAGTACTTC CASSYGSNEQYF
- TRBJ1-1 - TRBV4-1 TGCGCCAGCAGCCAACCATTGGGTATGAACACTGAAGCTTTCTTT CASSQPLGMNTEAFF
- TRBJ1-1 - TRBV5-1 TGCGCCAGCAGCTTGACCCGACAGATGAACACTGAAGCTTTCTTT CASSLTRQMNTEAFF
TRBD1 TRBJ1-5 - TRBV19 TGTGCCAGTAGTATAGGGGACAGCAGCACGGTTTATGGCAATCAGCCCCAGCATTTT CASSIGDSSTVYGNQPQHF
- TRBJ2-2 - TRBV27 TGTGCCAGCAGGCCGGGACTTCACACCGGGGAGCTGTTTTTT CASRPGLHTGELFF
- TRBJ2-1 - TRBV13 TGTGCCAGCAGCTTTCAGGCGGGGCAGCAGTTCTTC CASSFQAGQQFF
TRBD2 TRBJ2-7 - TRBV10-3 TGTGCCGCCAAGGCGGGAGGGCCTGACGAGCAGTACTTC CAAKAGGPDEQYF
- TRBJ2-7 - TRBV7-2 TGTGCCAGCAGCGAGGGCGGCTACGAGCAGTACTTC CASSEGGYEQYF
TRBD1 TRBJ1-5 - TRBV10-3 TGTGCCATCAGTGACCCGATGGACAGGGGGCAAGACCAGCCCCAGCATTTT CAISDPMDRGQDQPQHF
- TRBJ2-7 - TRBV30 TGTGCCTGGAACCGCGCAGGGGCCCTCTCCTACGAGCAGTACTTC CAWNRAGALSYEQYF
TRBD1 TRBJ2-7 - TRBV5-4 TGTGCCAGCACCGACAGGGGCCGGGGTTACGAGCAGTACTTC CASTDRGRGYEQYF
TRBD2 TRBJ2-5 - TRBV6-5 TGTGCCAGCAGTTACTACACCGTCGGGGGGGAAGAGACCCAGTACTTC CASSYYTVGGEETQYF
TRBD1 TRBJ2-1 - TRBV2 TGTGCCAGCAGTCCGGGACAGGTTTACAATGAGCAGTTCTTC CASSPGQVYNEQFF
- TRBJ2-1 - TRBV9 TGTGCCAGCAGCGTACGCAGGGATGAGCAGTTCTTC CASSVRRDEQFF
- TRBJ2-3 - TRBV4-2 TGTGCCAGCAGCCAAGCAGGGAGCACAGATACGCAGTATTTT CASSQAGSTDTQYF
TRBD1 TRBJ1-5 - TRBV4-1 TGCGCCAGCAGCCAAGAACCGGGACAGGGGGCTCTTCAGCCCCAGCATTTT CASSQEPGQGALQPQHF
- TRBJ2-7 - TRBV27 TGTGCCAGCAGGGCTAGGACCTCCTACGAGCAGTACTTC CASRARTSYEQYF
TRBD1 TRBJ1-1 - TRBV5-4 TGTGCCAGCAGCTTCGGGACAGGCAACACTGAAGCTTTCTTT CASSFGTGNTEAFF
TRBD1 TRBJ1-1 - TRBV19 TGTGCCAGTACCAAGGGACAGGTTAGCACTGAAGCTTTCTTT CASTKGQVSTEAFF
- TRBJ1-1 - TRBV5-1 TGCGCCAGCACCCTACAGGGCGCGAACACTGAAGCTTTCTTT CASTLQGANTEAFF
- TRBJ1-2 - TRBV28 TGTGCCAGCAGTGGGACGTGGGGCTATGGCTACACCTTC CASSGTWGYGYTF
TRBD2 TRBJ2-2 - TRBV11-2 TGTGCCAGCAGCTTAGCGGTAGCGGGAGGGCCTCGAACCGGGGAGCTGTTTTTT CASSLAVAGGPRTGELFF
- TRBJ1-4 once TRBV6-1 TGTGCCAGCAACCTACAGTCAACTAATGAAAAACTGTTTTTT CASNLQSTNEKLFF
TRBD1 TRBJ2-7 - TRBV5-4 TGTGCCAGCAGCCTTGTAGGGACAGGGATCGACGAGCAGTACTTC CASSLVGTGIDEQYF
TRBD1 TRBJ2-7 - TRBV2 TGTGCCACCGGGACAGCCTACGAGCAGTACTTC CATGTAYEQYF
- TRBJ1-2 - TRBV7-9 TGTGCCAGCAGCTTAGGGTCCTTCTATGGCTACACCTTC CASSLGSFYGYTF
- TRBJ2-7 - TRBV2 TGTGCCAGCAGTGAAGGGGGAAACTTGCTCGAGCAGTACTTC CASSEGGNLLEQYF
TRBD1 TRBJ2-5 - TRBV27 TGTGCCAGCAGTTCCCCGACCGGGACAGGGGGCGTAGAGACCCAGTACTTC CASSSPTGTGGVETQYF
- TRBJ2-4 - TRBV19 TGTGCCAGTAGTCGTAGTGGGGCCAACATTCAGTACTTC CASSRSGANIQYF
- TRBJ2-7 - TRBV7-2 TGTGCCAGCAGCCCAAGCTCCTACGAGCAGTACTTC CASSPSSYEQYF
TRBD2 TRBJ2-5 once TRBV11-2 TGTGCCAGCAGCTCGTCCCCCCCGGGCGGGGGGTCGGAGACCCAGTACTTC CASSSSPPGGGSETQYF
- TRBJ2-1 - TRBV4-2 TGTGCCAGCAGCCAAGTTGAGTTTAGTTACAATGAGCAGTTCTTC CASSQVEFSYNEQFF
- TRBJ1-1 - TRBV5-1 TGCGCCAGCAGCTTAACAGGACCCATGAACACTGAAGCTTTCTTT CASSLTGPMNTEAFF
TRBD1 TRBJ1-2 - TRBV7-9 TGTGCCAGCAGCTTAGGGGACAGGGCCAGGTATGGCTACACCTTC CASSLGDRARYGYTF
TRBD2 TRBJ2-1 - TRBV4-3 TGCGCCAGCAGCCAGGCAGCGGGAGTTGTGTCTTTCCGGAATGAGCAGTTCTTC CASSQAAGVVSFRNEQFF
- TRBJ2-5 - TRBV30 TGTGCCTGGAGTGTACAGGGTGGGCGAGAGACCCAGTACTTC CAWSVQGGRETQYF
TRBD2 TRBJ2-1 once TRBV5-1 TGCGCCAGCAGCAGGACTAGCCCCGACAATGAGCAGTTCTTC CASSRTSPDNEQFF
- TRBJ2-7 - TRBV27 TGTGCCAGCAGTAGATCCTTTTGGTACGAGCAGTACTTC CASSRSFWYEQYF